Included here is one T cell receptor (beta chain) sequence, with context. This CDR3 has 12 amino acids. The V gene lost 5 bases and the J gene lost 3 bases, with 8 bases spanning the gap. Looked up from germline, CDR1 is SEHNR and CDR2 is FQNEAQ (reference sequence). The record originates from a study of T cell responses to AZD1222 COVID-19 vaccine. TCRdb's table, derived via immunoSEQ multiplex PCR, lists solely in-frame clones and lacks some. The sample has some 100,000 clones, around 84% seen once; the top ten hold approximately 16%. The specimen comprised peripheral blood, sampled 28 days after the second AZD1222 dose. This sequence originates from an adult who received the AZD1222 COVID-19 vaccine. This chain connects TRBV7-9 to TRBJ2-7; no definite D call. The CDR3 here is CASSPADYEQYF. CDR3 bases: TGTGCCAGCAGCCCTGCAGACTACGAGCAGTACTTC. The variable domain in full, with the rest retrieved from reference TRBV7-9 and TRBJ2-7, is DTGVSQNPRHKITKRGQNVTFRCDPISEHNRLYWYRQTLGQGPEFLTYFQNEAQLEKSRLLSDRFSAERPKGSFSTLEIQRTEQGDSAMYLCASSPADYEQYFGPGTRLTVT.